One T cell receptor (beta chain) is described in this entry. Antigen: not known. V lost 1 base and J lost 3, with 13 bases in between. The CDR3 contains 15 residues. Per germline, CDR1 SGHTS and CDR2 YDEGEE. RNA transcripts provided the source from which TCR beta CDR3 regions were amplified. The TCR CDR3 first-round RT-PCR relied on the HTBI primer set. TCRdb reanalysed the multiplex PCR reads using MiXCR and keeps one entry per CDR3 protein. The table lists approximately 600,000 distinct CDR3 sequences, under 25% of them singletons. This sample is drawn from a study of T cells in Graves' hyperthyroidism and ophthalmopathy. Regarding the study as a whole: Blood held most thyroid clonotypes expanded above 0.001 frequency.

Out of 8.5 to 10 ml of fresh peripheral blood came the PBMCs. This TCR came from a man aged 30-40 years with Graves' ophthalmopathy. The chain employs TRBV5-8 and TRBJ1-1; D is possibly TRBD1 (5 bases). Sequencing was performed on blood. The CDR3 loop reads CASSLQGTMDTEAFF. In DNA form, the CDR3 reads TGTGCCAGCAGCTTGCAAGGGACCATGGACACTGAAGCTTTCTTT.